The 16 T cell receptor beta chains below were found in one sample sequenced in a study of monozygotic twins with inflammatory bowel disease. TCRdb derives one entry per CDR3 protein from the 5' RACE reads, leaving out DNA. In all, the sample yields 400,000 to 500,000 distinct CDR3 sequences. Material for sequencing was blood. These receptors all come from a human donor with ulcerative colitis or Crohn's disease, or a healthy co-twin of an affected twin (not recorded which).

The rearrangement joins TRBV20-1 to TRBJ1-1; checking the TCRdb D call of TRBD1 is not possible without DNA. This CDR3 is built from 14 residues. In germline, CDR1 is DFQATT, CDR2 SNEGSKA (reference sequence). The CDR3 region is CSAPRLDRSPEAFF.

This chain uses TRBV5-1 with TRBJ2-7; checking the TCRdb D call of TRBD1 is not possible without DNA. Per germline, CDR1 SGHRS and CDR2 YFSETQ. This CDR3 contains 14 residues. The CDR3 here is CASSPRVGIYEQYF.

This sequence joins TRBV20-1 and TRBJ2-3. The CDR3 runs to 13 residues. Germline V gives CDR1 DFQATT, CDR2 SNEGSKA (reference sequence). The CDR3 reads CSAPENSTDTQYF.

This chain uses TRBV6-5 with TRBJ2-1; the TCRdb D gene call, TRBD1, has no DNA to confirm it. In germline, CDR1 is MNHEY, CDR2 SVGAGI. CDR3 size: 13 residues. The CDR3: CASSYLGGSEQFF.

This chain joins TRBV29-1 and TRBJ2-5. CDR3 length equals 11 residues. Germline CDR1 SQVTM, CDR2 ANQGSEA. The CDR3 sequence is CSARDQETQYF.

The chain has TRBV5-1 and TRBJ2-2; there is no DNA to check the TCRdb D call of TRBD1. Germline V gene sequence: CDR1 SGHRS, CDR2 YFSETQ. CDR3 size: 15 residues. This CDR3 reads CASSWTGPNTGELFF.

The chain links TRBV18 to TRBJ2-5. The CDR3 sequence is 12 residues long. CDR1 is KGHSH, CDR2 LQKENI, per germline. CDR3 region: CASSPAGETQYF.

This chain links TRBV9 with TRBJ2-1; TCRdb outputs TRBD1, but without DNA this stays unchecked. The CDR3 covers 15 residues. In germline, CDR1 is SGDLS, CDR2 YYNGEE. The CDR3 spells CASSVGSTPGNEQFF.

The chain links TRBV4-1 to TRBJ1-1. This CDR3 contains 14 residues. The germline CDR1 and CDR2 sequences are MGHRA and YSYEKL. The CDR3 protein is CASSQDKIWTEAFF.

The chain recombines TRBV6-5 with TRBJ1-1. The CDR3 spans 12 residues. The germline gives CDR1 MNHEY, CDR2 SVGAGI. CDR3 sequence: CASSYLGGRTFF.

The chain carries TRBV3-1 and TRBJ2-2. Germline CDR1 and CDR2: LGHDT and YNNKEL (reference sequence). The CDR3 length is 14 residues. CDR3 residues: CASSQERVARELFF.

The chain couples TRBV20-1 to TRBJ1-1. Per germline, CDR1 DFQATT and CDR2 SNEGSKA (reference sequence). The CDR3 length is 14 residues. The CDR3 loop reads CSARRGRLNTEAFF.

The V gene is TRBV30, the J gene TRBJ2-7; lacking DNA, the TRBD2 call made by TCRdb goes unchecked. There are 12 residues in the CDR3. Germline V gene lookup returns CDR1 GTSNPN and CDR2 SVGIG (reference sequence). This CDR3 is CASRGGLYEQYF.

This CDR3 reads CASSQGTGTGASTNEKLFF. This sequence joins TRBV4-2 and TRBJ1-4; lacking DNA, the TRBD1 call made by TCRdb goes unchecked. Looked up from germline, CDR1 is LGHNA and CDR2 is YNFKEQ. The CDR3 loop spans 19 amino acids.

The rearrangement uses TRBV7-2 and TRBJ1-2; TCRdb's D call of TRBD1 is untestable without DNA. Germline V lookup: CDR1 SGHTA, CDR2 FQGNSA. The length of the CDR3 is 15 residues. The CDR3 here is CASSLVGQGNYGYTF.

The V call is TRBV9, the J call TRBJ2-2; with no DNA, the TCRdb D assignment of TRBD1 cannot be verified. CDR3 length: 17 residues. The germline gives CDR1 SGDLS, CDR2 YYNGEE. CDR3 protein: CASSVVIGGRFTGELFF. The whole variable domain, filled in from reference TRBV9 and TRBJ2-2, reads DSGVTQTPKHLITATGQRVTLRCSPRSGDLSVYWYQQSLDQGLQFLIQYYNGEERAKGNILERFSAQQFPDLHSELNLSSLELGDSALYFCASSVVIGGRFTGELFFGEGSRLTVL.